This entry describes one T cell receptor (beta chain). Antigen unknown. Its ends do not fully match the called genes, so a read error is possible. The data were taken from a study of blood T cells in healthy people across ages. Regarding the study as a whole: Long-lived and aged donors differed, with more naive CD4+ cells and higher diversity in the long-lived.

Using a J-beta primer mix together with a sample-barcoded 5' primer, a second PCR was run for about 7 to 12 cycles. Every cDNA was tagged by a template-switch adaptor with 12 random nucleotides. One entry per CDR3 protein, called by TCRdb with MiXCR from the 5' RACE reads. In the table there are hundreds of thousands of distinct CDR3 sequences, just over 55% of which are singletons. This CDR3 is 17 amino acids long. Germline-derived CDR1 and CDR2 are LGHDT and YNNKEL (reference sequence). The clonotype comes from a man between 35 and 55 years old in good health. The V and J genes are TRBV3-1 and TRBJ2-1, with TRBD1 matching over 10 bases. Material: blood. The DNA for the CDR3 is TGTGCCAGTAGCCAAGATGAGGCGACAGGGGGCGGGGGGGAGCAGTTCTTC. This gives the protein CASSQDEATGGGGEQFF.